This T cell receptor beta chain was recovered during a study of blood T cell repertoires in COVID-19. Source study methods: For nucleated cells, counts were estimated from reference gene primer amplification. The repertoire was sequenced with immunoSEQ multiplex PCR; TCRdb's copy has only in-frame clones and lacks some. That table furnishes V, J and clone size, whereas the DNA furnished D and trimming. The repertoire holds some 150,000 clones, with about 80% as singletons. The V end lost 0 bases, the J end lost 0 bases, and 9 bases lay between the germline ends. CDR1 and CDR2 from the germline V gene are SGHRS and YFSETQ. This CDR3 spans 15 amino acids.

The V and J genes are TRBV5-1 and TRBJ1-1; perhaps TRBD1 as D (6 bases). This receptor was identified in a woman aged 80 or over with acute or convalescent COVID-19. The source material was peripheral blood. CDR3 region: CASSLVTGLNTEAFF. For the CDR3, the DNA is TGCGCCAGCAGCTTGGTGACAGGATTGAACACTGAAGCTTTCTTT.